Below, one T cell receptor beta chain is given with its context. As yet, its antigen is unknown. The CDR3 contains 14 residues. This entry comes from a study of blood T cells in healthy people across ages. Overall study findings and caveats: It was the long-lived donors that had more naive CD4+ cells and higher diversity than aged donors. TCR beta diversity tracked closely with naive T cell percentage.

It was with a sample-barcoded 5' primer and a J-beta primer mix that a second PCR of roughly 7 to 12 cycles was run. Through a template-switch adaptor with 12 random nucleotides, each cDNA molecule received a tag. Paired-end reads containing CDR3 totaled no fewer than 2.5 million for each sample. From the 5' RACE reads, TCRdb called clonotypes with MiXCR, one entry per CDR3 protein. This sample has about 1,400,000 distinct CDR3 sequences; roughly 59% occur once, and the top ten carry roughly 7%. The sequenced material came from blood. The gene calls are TRBV12-3 or TRBV12-4 and TRBJ2-4, with a weak D call TRBD2 (5 bases). The end of the DNA aligns better with TRBJ2-7, so the J call may be wrong. The TCR originated in a man between 18 and 29 years old in good health. CDR3 residues: CASTILGEGYEQYF. CDR3 DNA: TGTGCCAGCACCATCCTCGGAGAGGGTTACGAGCAGTACTTC.